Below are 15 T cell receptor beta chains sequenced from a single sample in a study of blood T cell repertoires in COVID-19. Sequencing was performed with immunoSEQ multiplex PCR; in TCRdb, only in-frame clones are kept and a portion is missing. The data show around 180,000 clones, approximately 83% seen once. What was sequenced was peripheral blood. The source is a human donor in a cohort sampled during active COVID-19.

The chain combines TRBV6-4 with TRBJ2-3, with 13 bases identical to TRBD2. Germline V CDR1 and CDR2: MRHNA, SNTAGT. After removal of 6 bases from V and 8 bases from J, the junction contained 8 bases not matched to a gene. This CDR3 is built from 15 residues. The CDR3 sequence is CASSAGTSGTTTQYF. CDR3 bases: TGTGCCAGCAGCGCCGGGACTAGCGGGACAACTACGCAGTATTTT.

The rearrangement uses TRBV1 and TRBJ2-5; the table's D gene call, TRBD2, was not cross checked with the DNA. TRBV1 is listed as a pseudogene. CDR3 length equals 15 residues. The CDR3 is CTSPLCGLARETQYF. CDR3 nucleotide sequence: TGCACCTCCCCCCTATGTGGGCTAGCGAGGGAGACCCAGTACTTC.

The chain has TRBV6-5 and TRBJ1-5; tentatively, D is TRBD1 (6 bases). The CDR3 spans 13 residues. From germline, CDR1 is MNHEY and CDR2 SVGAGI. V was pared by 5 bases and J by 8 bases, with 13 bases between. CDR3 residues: CASSPGVREPQHF. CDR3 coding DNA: TGTGCCAGCAGTCCAGGGGTAAGGGAGCCCCAGCATTTT.

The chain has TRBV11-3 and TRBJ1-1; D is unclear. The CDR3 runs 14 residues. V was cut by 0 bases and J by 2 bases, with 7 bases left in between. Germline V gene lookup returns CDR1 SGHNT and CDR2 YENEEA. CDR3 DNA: TGTGCCAGCAGCTTAGACGCAGTCAACACTGAAGCTTTCTTT. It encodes CASSLDAVNTEAFF.

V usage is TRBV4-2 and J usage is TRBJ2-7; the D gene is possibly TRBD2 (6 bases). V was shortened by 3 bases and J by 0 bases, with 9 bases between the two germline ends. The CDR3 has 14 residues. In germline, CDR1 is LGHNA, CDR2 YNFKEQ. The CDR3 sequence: CASSQGGSSYEQYF. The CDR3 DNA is TGTGCCAGCAGCCAGGGGGGTAGCTCCTACGAGCAGTACTTC.

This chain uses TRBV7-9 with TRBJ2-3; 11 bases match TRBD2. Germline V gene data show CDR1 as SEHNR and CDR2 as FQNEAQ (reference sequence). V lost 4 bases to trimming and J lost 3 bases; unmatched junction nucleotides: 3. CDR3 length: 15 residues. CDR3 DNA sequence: TGTGCCAGCAGCTATAGCGGGAGGGAGACAGATACGCAGTATTTT. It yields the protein CASSYSGRETDTQYF. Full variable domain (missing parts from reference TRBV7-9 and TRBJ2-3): DTGVSQNPRHKITKRGQNVTFRCDPISEHNRLYWYRQTLGQGPEFLTYFQNEAQLEKSRLLSDRFSAERPKGSFSTLEIQRTEQGDSAMYLCASSYSGRETDTQYFGPGTRLTVL.

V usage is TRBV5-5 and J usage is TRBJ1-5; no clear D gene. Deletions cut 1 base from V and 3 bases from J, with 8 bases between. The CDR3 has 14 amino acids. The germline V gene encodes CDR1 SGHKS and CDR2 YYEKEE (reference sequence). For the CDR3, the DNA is TGTGCCAGCAGCTTGCCCCAGGCCAATCAGCCCCAGCATTTT. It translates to CASSLPQANQPQHF.

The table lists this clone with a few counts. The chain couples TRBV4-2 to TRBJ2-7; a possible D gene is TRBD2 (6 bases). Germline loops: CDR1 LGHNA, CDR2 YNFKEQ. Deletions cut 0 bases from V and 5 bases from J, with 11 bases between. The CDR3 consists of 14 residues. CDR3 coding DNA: TGTGCCAGCAGCCAAGAGGGACTTAGAAACGAGCAGTACTTC. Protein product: CASSQEGLRNEQYF.

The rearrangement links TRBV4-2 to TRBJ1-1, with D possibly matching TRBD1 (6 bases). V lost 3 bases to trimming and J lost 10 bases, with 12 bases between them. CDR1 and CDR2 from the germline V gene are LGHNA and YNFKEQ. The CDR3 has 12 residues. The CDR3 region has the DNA TGTGCCAGCAGCCAGTTTGCCAGGGGAGCTTTCTTT. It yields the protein CASSQFARGAFF.

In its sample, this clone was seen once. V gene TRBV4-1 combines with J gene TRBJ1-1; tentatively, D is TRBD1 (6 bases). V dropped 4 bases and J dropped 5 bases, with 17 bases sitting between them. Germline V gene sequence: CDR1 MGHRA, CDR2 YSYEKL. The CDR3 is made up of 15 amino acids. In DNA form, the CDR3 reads TGCGCCAGCAGCCTCGAACAGGGATCGGAGACTGAAGCTTTCTTT. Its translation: CASSLEQGSETEAFF.

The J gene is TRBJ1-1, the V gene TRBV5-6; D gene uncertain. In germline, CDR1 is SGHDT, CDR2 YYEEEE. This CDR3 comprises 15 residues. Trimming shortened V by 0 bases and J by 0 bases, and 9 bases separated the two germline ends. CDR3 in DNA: TGTGCCAGCAGCTTGGGGGAGCGTCTGAACACTGAAGCTTTCTTT. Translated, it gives CASSLGERLNTEAFF.

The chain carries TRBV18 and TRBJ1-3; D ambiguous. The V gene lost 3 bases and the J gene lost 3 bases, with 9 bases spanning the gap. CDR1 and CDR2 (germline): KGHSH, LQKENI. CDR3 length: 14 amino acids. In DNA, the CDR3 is TGTGCCAGCTCACCTGGTGAGGTTGGAAACACCATATATTTT. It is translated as CASSPGEVGNTIYF.

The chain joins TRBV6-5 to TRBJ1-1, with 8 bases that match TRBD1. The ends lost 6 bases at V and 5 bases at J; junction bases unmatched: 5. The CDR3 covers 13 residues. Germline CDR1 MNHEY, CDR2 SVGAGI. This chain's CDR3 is CASRGQGWTEAFF. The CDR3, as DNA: TGTGCCAGCAGAGGACAGGGTTGGACTGAAGCTTTCTTT.

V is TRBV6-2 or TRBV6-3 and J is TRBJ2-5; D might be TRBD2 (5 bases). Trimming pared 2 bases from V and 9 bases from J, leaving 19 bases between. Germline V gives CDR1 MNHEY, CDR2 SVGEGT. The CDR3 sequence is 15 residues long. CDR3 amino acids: CASSYGRKPTGSQYF. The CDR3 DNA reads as TGTGCCAGCAGTTACGGGCGTAAGCCGACGGGGTCCCAGTACTTC.

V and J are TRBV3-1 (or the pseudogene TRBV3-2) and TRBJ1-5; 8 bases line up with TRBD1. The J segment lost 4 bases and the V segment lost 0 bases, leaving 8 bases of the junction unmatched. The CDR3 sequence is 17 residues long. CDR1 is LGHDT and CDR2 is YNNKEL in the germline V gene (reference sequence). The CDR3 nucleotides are TGTGCCAGCAGCCAAGACCGGCCAGGGGGCCCGAATCAGCCCCAGCATTTT. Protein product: CASSQDRPGGPNQPQHF.